This T cell receptor (beta chain) is from a study of OX40 agonist ivuxolimab in advanced cancers. Study summary: Allowance was made for prior anti-PD-1, anti-PD-L1 or anti-CTLA-4 therapy, and roughly 40% had some. Three patients got partial responses; one had hepatocellular carcinoma and two had cutaneous melanoma. Study-level results: CD8+ T cells averaged more expanded clones than CD4+. Dosing at 0.1 to 3.0 mg/kg was accompanied by clonal expansion of CD4+ and CD8+ blood T cells by week 6.

The CDR3 has 15 amino acids. Deletions cut 5 bases from V and 0 bases from J, with 11 bases between. Looked up from germline, CDR1 is SNHLY and CDR2 is FYNNEI. A remark on this clone: Its target is not known.

This table comes from immunoSEQ multiplex PCR, and its TCRdb copy is limited to in-frame clones, with some not included. The sample has tens of thousands of clones; over 75% are singletons. The source of this sequence is an adult with an advanced solid tumor such as melanoma, head and neck, liver or kidney cancer. The chain combines TRBV2 with TRBJ2-1; a possible D gene is TRBD2 (5 bases). Sequencing used CD4+ or CD8+ T cells sorted from blood, obtained in a trial of the OX40 agonist ivuxolimab. This chain's CDR3 is CASSRTRGSYNEQFF. The DNA for the CDR3 is TGTGCCAGCAGTCGAACCCGGGGCTCCTACAATGAGCAGTTCTTC.